A single sample is the source of the 19 T cell receptor beta chains below, sequenced in a study of T cell repertoires in cytomegalovirus infection (dated by TCRdb to about 2019). No antigen is known for these receptors. The sample's treatment or condition label is to be understood as: in vitro stimulation with specific CMV peptide epitopes to enrich CMV-specific T cells. Sequencing relied on an Illumina HiSeq 1500. The public reads were quality trimmed at Q25 with fastp and then assembled into clones with MiXCR by TCRdb, keeping productive beta chains. One record per CDR3 amino acid sequence lists the most common genes and DNA. Here the sample has approximately 1,000,000 distinct CDR3 sequences; around 30% occur a single time. Clones ranked in the top ten supply about 14% of the sample. Sequences were derived from cultured CD8+ T cells from PBMCs, sampled from culture after CMV antigen stimulation. The receptors shown here come from a human donor in good health (CMV status not recorded). Some clones in this sample may be carry-over from other donors' samples.

The V gene is TRBV7-6, the J gene TRBJ2-3; the D is unclear. Between the trimmed V and J ends, which lost 6 bases and 4 bases, there was a span of 17 bases. Germline loops: CDR1 SGHVS, CDR2 FNYEAQ. This CDR3 spans 15 amino acids. CDR3 nucleotide sequence: TGTGCCAGCAGTCAAGCGTCTCCCCGGCCAGATACGCAGTATTTT. This encodes CASSQASPRPDTQYF.

The chain recombines TRBV7-9 with TRBJ1-2; a possible D gene is TRBD1 (6 bases). The CDR3 contains 15 residues. V gave up 5 bases and J gave up 2 bases, with 15 bases separating them. CDR1 is SEHNR and CDR2 is FQNEAQ in the germline V gene (reference sequence). For the CDR3, the DNA is TGTGCCAGCAGCAACCCGGGACAATCAAACTATGGCTACACCTTC. Translating it yields CASSNPGQSNYGYTF.

The rearrangement joins TRBV5-8 to TRBJ2-6; D gene unclear. The V end lost 0 bases, the J end lost 0 bases, and 10 bases lay between the germline ends. The CDR3 spans 17 residues. CDR1 SGHTS and CDR2 YDEGEE come from the germline V gene. This chain's CDR3 is CASSLDDTDSGANVLTF. The CDR3 nucleotides read TGTGCCAGCAGCTTGGATGACACTGACTCTGGGGCCAACGTCCTGACTTTC.

The J gene is TRBJ2-3, the V gene TRBV7-9, with 9 bases that match TRBD2. The CDR3 totals 15 residues. Trimming at V came to 5 bases and at J to 3 bases, leaving 6 bases not matched to a gene. Looked up from germline, CDR1 is SEHNR and CDR2 is FQNEAQ (reference sequence). CDR3 DNA: TGTGCCAGCAGCCGGGGACTAGCCGGAACAGATACGCAGTATTTT. Translation gives CASSRGLAGTDTQYF.

This clonotype showed up many times. The chain joins TRBV7-8 to TRBJ1-2; 11 bases agree with TRBD1. Germline V lookup: CDR1 SGHVS, CDR2 FQNEAQ. Trimming cost V 2 bases and J 7 bases; bases outside gene matches: 6. This CDR3 has 15 residues. CDR3 amino acids: CASSLYGTGGTGYTF. The CDR3 DNA reads as TGTGCCAGCAGCTTATATGGGACAGGGGGGACTGGCTACACCTTC.

This clonotype was seen only a few times. Germline and junction disagree at one end, which may indicate a read error. The V call is TRBV7-2, the J call TRBJ1-1; TRBD1 matches at 7 bases. CDR1 and CDR2 (germline): SGHTA, FQGNSA. The length of the CDR3 is 16 residues. For the CDR3, the DNA is TGTGCCAGCAGCTCGCTTCGGACAGGCAGATACACAGAAGCTTTCTTT. Encoded protein: CASSSLRTGRYTEAFF.

V is TRBV27 and J is TRBJ1-1; D is undetermined. Germline CDR1 reads MNHEY; CDR2 reads SMNVEV (reference sequence). The CDR3 is made up of 13 amino acids. V gave up 5 bases and J gave up 8 bases, with 15 bases separating them. DNA of the CDR3: TGTGCCAGCAGTACCGGACTGACGGGCGAAGCTTTCTTT. Its protein is CASSTGLTGEAFF.

The rearrangement joins TRBV7-2 to TRBJ1-5, with D perhaps matching TRBD1 (5 bases). V lost 0 bases and J 7 bases, leaving 10 bases between the germline ends. The CDR3 sequence is 14 residues long. The germline CDR1 and CDR2 sequences are SGHTA and FQGNSA. The CDR3 loop reads CASSLAQRGQPQHF. The CDR3, as DNA: TGTGCCAGCAGCTTAGCTCAGAGGGGACAGCCCCAGCATTTT. Supplemented by reference TRBV7-2 and TRBJ1-5, the full variable domain reads GAGVSQSPSNKVTEKGKDVELRCDPISGHTALYWYRQSLGQGLEFLIYFQGNSAPDKSGLPSDRFSAERTGGSVSTLTIQRTQQEDSAVYLCASSLAQRGQPQHFGDGTRLSIL.

Ten or more counts support this clonotype. This rearrangement joins TRBV27 to TRBJ2-1; no clear D. Germline CDR1 is MNHEY and CDR2 is SMNVEV (reference sequence). V was cut by 7 bases and J by 0 bases, with 25 bases left in between. The CDR3 extends over 19 amino acids. DNA of the CDR3: TGTGCCAGCACCACAAGATTTGGGTACTCAACTTTCTCCTACAATGAGCAGTTCTTC. It translates to CASTTRFGYSTFSYNEQFF.

V and J are TRBV9 and TRBJ1-5, with no clear D. The CDR3 runs 14 residues. Germline values: CDR1 SGDLS, CDR2 YYNGEE. Trimming stripped 0 bases from V and 3 bases from J, with 7 bases between. The CDR3 DNA reads as TGTGCCAGCAGCGTAGGGCAGAACAATCAGCCCCAGCATTTT. It is translated as CASSVGQNNQPQHF.

The chain employs TRBV6-2 or TRBV6-3 and TRBJ1-1; tentative D call: TRBD1 (5 bases). The CDR3 runs to 14 residues. V was pared by 7 bases and J by 6 bases, with 18 bases between. The germline V gene encodes CDR1 MNHEY and CDR2 SVGEGT. The CDR3 reads CASKPGLAAAEAFF. The CDR3 DNA follows: TGTGCCAGCAAACCGGGACTAGCGGCAGCTGAAGCTTTCTTT.

This clonotype showed up just a few times. V and J are TRBV5-1 and TRBJ2-1; 13 positions agree with TRBD2. The ends lost 0 bases at V and 6 bases at J; junction bases unmatched: 3. Germline V gene sequence: CDR1 SGHRS, CDR2 YFSETQ. The CDR3 is 16 amino acids. CDR3 bases: TGCGCCAGCAGCTTGGGGTGGACTAGCGGGAGCAATGAGCAGTTCTTC. Translation gives CASSLGWTSGSNEQFF.

V usage is TRBV9 and J usage is TRBJ2-3, with 9 bases aligning to TRBD2. V was clipped by 4 bases and J by 0 bases; unmatched bases: 9. The CDR3 covers 17 residues. CDR1 and CDR2 from the germline V gene are SGDLS and YYNGEE. The DNA of the CDR3 is TGTGCCAGCAGCAACAATTTAGCGGGAGCTAGCACAGATACGCAGTATTTT. Its translation is CASSNNLAGASTDTQYF.

In its sample, this clonotype was seen a few times. The CDR3 loop is CASSPHSGGSSYEQYF. The CDR3 DNA reads as TGTGCCAGTAGTCCACATAGCGGGGGTAGCTCCTACGAGCAGTACTTC. The rearrangement links TRBV19 to TRBJ2-7, with 9 bases lining up with TRBD2. Germline V gene sequence: CDR1 LNHDA, CDR2 SQIVND (reference sequence). This CDR3 spans 16 amino acids. V trimming: 5 bases; J trimming: 0 bases; junction bases outside the gene matches: 8.

CDR3 DNA sequence: TGCAGCGTTGGGCCGGACGGATACTATGGCTACACCTTC. This translates into CSVGPDGYYGYTF. The V call is TRBV29-1, the J call TRBJ1-2; D gene unclear. This CDR3 comprises 13 residues. Germline CDR1 reads SQVTM; CDR2 reads ANQGSEA. Trimming took off 4 bases at V and 3 bases at J, with 12 bases between the two ends.

This clonotype was counted many times. This chain connects TRBV12-3 or TRBV12-4 to TRBJ2-1; D is unresolved. The CDR3 has 16 amino acids. With 5 bases removed from V and 1 base from J, the gap between germline ends came to 15 bases. CDR3 protein: CASSPPGLWSYNEQFF. The CDR3 bases are TGTGCCAGCAGTCCGCCGGGCTTATGGTCCTACAATGAGCAGTTCTTC.

This sequence joins TRBV6-2 or TRBV6-3 and TRBJ2-1; TRBD2 is a possible D gene (6 bases). CDR3 length equals 13 residues. Germline-derived CDR1 and CDR2 are MNHEY and SVGEGT. V was clipped by 10 bases and J by 3 bases, with 13 bases between them. The CDR3 sequence: CAIGDSYYNEQFF. CDR3 nucleotide sequence: TGTGCCATTGGGGACTCCTACTACAATGAGCAGTTCTTC.

This clonotype occurred many times. The genes are TRBV7-2 and TRBJ1-1; a weak D match, TRBD1 (5 bases). CDR3 length: 15 residues. V gave up 4 bases and J gave up 4 bases, with 16 bases separating them. CDR1 and CDR2 (germline): SGHTA, FQGNSA. In DNA form, the CDR3 reads TGTGCCAGCAGCTCGACTGGACACCGGAGCACTGAAGCTTTCTTT. Its translation: CASSSTGHRSTEAFF.

The chain joins TRBV5-1 to TRBJ2-2; 10 bases align to TRBD1. This CDR3 comprises 17 residues. Germline V lookup: CDR1 SGHRS, CDR2 YFSETQ. Losses at the gene ends were 1 base for V and 5 bases for J; bases not matched to a gene: 8. The CDR3 here is CASSLRQGAPRTGELFF. DNA of the CDR3: TGCGCCAGCAGCTTGAGACAGGGGGCGCCGAGAACCGGGGAGCTGTTTTTT.